A selection of T cell receptor beta chains follows, all from one sample in a study of blood T cell repertoires in COVID-19. Profiling relied on immunoSEQ multiplex PCR, and the TCRdb table lists in-frame clones only, not all of them. The sample has a few hundred thousand clones, around 86% seen once. Sample: peripheral blood. Source of these receptors: a man aged 50 to 60 with active or convalescent COVID-19. The CDR3 runs from the conserved cysteine through the conserved F or W. The order of the fields is J gene, D gene, V gene, clone size, CDR3 length, CDR3 protein, CDR3 DNA. The D gene is left open where the match is weak. The size field is filled for only some rows; it gives once, few, many or a size class.

J gene: TRBJ1-3
D gene: .
V gene: TRBV19
clone size: .
CDR3 length: 13
CDR3 protein: CASEQTAGNTIYF
CDR3 DNA: TGTGCCAGTGAACAGACAGCTGGAAACACCATATATTTT

J gene: TRBJ2-2
D gene: .
V gene: TRBV11-2
clone size: .
CDR3 length: 17
CDR3 protein: CASSLGVGAGNTGELFF
CDR3 DNA: TGTGCCAGCAGCTTAGGAGTAGGGGCCGGGAACACCGGGGAGCTGTTTTTT

J gene: TRBJ1-2
D gene: .
V gene: TRBV6-1
clone size: .
CDR3 length: 12
CDR3 protein: CASSETDYGYTF
CDR3 DNA: TGTGCCAGCAGTGAAACGGACTATGGCTACACCTTC

J gene: TRBJ1-2
D gene: TRBD1
V gene: TRBV5-3
clone size: .
CDR3 length: 15
CDR3 protein: CARSSRGQANYGYTF
CDR3 DNA: TGTGCCAGAAGCTCGAGGGGACAGGCTAACTATGGCTACACCTTC

J gene: TRBJ2-3
D gene: .
V gene: TRBV30
clone size: .
CDR3 length: 13
CDR3 protein: CAWSWAGTDTQYF
CDR3 DNA: TGTGCCTGGAGTTGGGCAGGCACAGATACGCAGTATTTT

J gene: TRBJ1-4
D gene: .
V gene: TRBV5-8
clone size: .
CDR3 length: 14
CDR3 protein: CASSLGPVNEKLFF
CDR3 DNA: TGTGCCAGCAGCTTGGGGCCAGTTAATGAAAAACTGTTTTTT

J gene: TRBJ1-4
D gene: .
V gene: TRBV30
clone size: .
CDR3 length: 14
CDR3 protein: CAWSVGASNEKLFF
CDR3 DNA: TGTGCCTGGAGTGTAGGGGCGAGTAATGAAAAACTGTTTTTT

J gene: TRBJ1-2
D gene: TRBD1
V gene: TRBV19
clone size: once
CDR3 length: 14
CDR3 protein: CASSTGQGIYGYTF
CDR3 DNA: TGTGCCAGTAGTACTGGACAGGGGATCTATGGCTACACCTTC

J gene: TRBJ1-1
D gene: TRBD1
V gene: TRBV5-1
clone size: .
CDR3 length: 17
CDR3 protein: CASSSAGQGLSQDEAFF
CDR3 DNA: TGCGCCAGCAGCTCCGCGGGACAGGGTTTGTCACAAGATGAAGCTTTCTTT

J gene: TRBJ2-3
D gene: TRBD2
V gene: TRBV20-1
clone size: few
CDR3 length: 19
CDR3 protein: CSASRLGLAGGLSTDTQYF
CDR3 DNA: TGCAGTGCTAGTCGCTTGGGACTAGCGGGGGGCTTAAGCACAGATACGCAGTATTTT

J gene: TRBJ2-5
D gene: TRBD2
V gene: TRBV28
clone size: once
CDR3 length: 13
CDR3 protein: CATLAGGQETQYF
CDR3 DNA: TGTGCCACACTAGCGGGAGGACAAGAGACCCAGTACTTC

J gene: TRBJ2-7
D gene: .
V gene: TRBV4-1
clone size: .
CDR3 length: 13
CDR3 protein: CASSRDIIYEQYF
CDR3 DNA: TGCGCCAGCAGCCGGGACATCATCTACGAGCAGTACTTC

J gene: TRBJ1-5
D gene: TRBD1
V gene: TRBV28
clone size: few
CDR3 length: 12
CDR3 protein: CASSDREQPQHF
CDR3 DNA: TGTGCCAGCAGTGACAGGGAACAGCCCCAGCATTTT

J gene: TRBJ2-3
D gene: .
V gene: TRBV5-6
clone size: .
CDR3 length: 13
CDR3 protein: CASSFGGKDTQYF
CDR3 DNA: TGTGCCAGCAGCTTTGGCGGGAAAGATACGCAGTATTTT

J gene: TRBJ2-6
D gene: .
V gene: TRBV5-1
clone size: .
CDR3 length: 15
CDR3 protein: CASSSDRSGANVLTF
CDR3 DNA: TGCGCCAGCAGTTCCGACAGATCCGGGGCCAACGTCCTGACTTTC

J gene: TRBJ2-2
D gene: TRBD1
V gene: TRBV9
clone size: .
CDR3 length: 16
CDR3 protein: CASSGVRDRGTGELFF
CDR3 DNA: TGTGCCAGCAGCGGAGTCCGGGACAGGGGCACCGGGGAGCTGTTTTTT

J gene: TRBJ1-6
D gene: .
V gene: TRBV3-1/TRBV3-2
clone size: .
CDR3 length: 15
CDR3 protein: CASSPSREANSPLHF
CDR3 DNA: TGTGCCAGCAGCCCATCTCGGGAAGCTAATTCACCCCTCCACTTT

J gene: TRBJ2-1
D gene: .
V gene: TRBV2
clone size: .
CDR3 length: 14
CDR3 protein: CASSERRVVNEQFF
CDR3 DNA: TGTGCCAGCAGTGAAAGGCGGGTAGTCAATGAGCAGTTCTTC

J gene: TRBJ2-1
D gene: .
V gene: TRBV7-9
clone size: .
CDR3 length: 16
CDR3 protein: CASSLRGTLSHNEQFF
CDR3 DNA: TGTGCCAGCAGTTTGCGCGGGACCCTCTCCCACAATGAGCAGTTCTTC

J gene: TRBJ2-5
D gene: .
V gene: TRBV24-1
clone size: .
CDR3 length: 12
CDR3 protein: CATRGQKETQYF
CDR3 DNA: TGTGCCACCAGAGGACAGAAAGAGACCCAGTACTTC

J gene: TRBJ1-1
D gene: TRBD1
V gene: TRBV28
clone size: .
CDR3 length: 17
CDR3 protein: CASSLIGGQGGNTEAFF
CDR3 DNA: TGTGCCAGCAGTTTAATAGGCGGACAGGGGGGGAACACTGAAGCTTTCTTT

J gene: TRBJ1-6
D gene: .
V gene: TRBV7-8
clone size: .
CDR3 length: 13
CDR3 protein: CASSMAANSPLHF
CDR3 DNA: TGTGCCAGCAGCATGGCTGCTAATTCACCCCTCCACTTT

J gene: TRBJ2-3
D gene: .
V gene: TRBV10-3
clone size: .
CDR3 length: 16
CDR3 protein: CAISESGGYGTDTQYF
CDR3 DNA: TGTGCCATCAGTGAGTCGGGGGGTTACGGCACAGATACGCAGTATTTT

J gene: TRBJ2-5
D gene: TRBD2
V gene: TRBV7-9
clone size: .
CDR3 length: 15
CDR3 protein: CASSLGASGTETQYF
CDR3 DNA: TGTGCCAGCAGCTTGGGGGCTAGCGGGACAGAGACCCAGTACTTC

J gene: TRBJ1-2
D gene: .
V gene: TRBV28
clone size: .
CDR3 length: 12
CDR3 protein: CAASRSGYGYTF
CDR3 DNA: TGTGCCGCCTCAAGGTCGGGCTATGGCTACACCTTC

J gene: TRBJ2-1
D gene: .
V gene: TRBV7-6
clone size: once
CDR3 length: 15
CDR3 protein: CASSLAPTGYNEQFF
CDR3 DNA: TGTGCCAGCAGCTTAGCGCCGACAGGTTACAATGAGCAGTTCTTC

J gene: TRBJ2-1
D gene: TRBD2
V gene: TRBV6-5
clone size: .
CDR3 length: 14
CDR3 protein: CASIRAGGYNEQFF
CDR3 DNA: TGTGCCAGCATCAGGGCGGGGGGATACAATGAGCAGTTCTTC

J gene: TRBJ2-1
D gene: TRBD2
V gene: TRBV5-1
clone size: .
CDR3 length: 16
CDR3 protein: CASSLGSGSSYNEQFF
CDR3 DNA: TGCGCCAGCAGCTTGGGAAGCGGGAGCTCCTACAATGAGCAGTTCTTC

J gene: TRBJ2-7
D gene: .
V gene: TRBV28
clone size: .
CDR3 length: 14
CDR3 protein: CASSYPGKSYEQYF
CDR3 DNA: TGTGCCAGCAGTTATCCAGGGAAAAGTTACGAGCAGTACTTC

J gene: TRBJ1-5
D gene: TRBD1
V gene: TRBV15
clone size: few
CDR3 length: 15
CDR3 protein: CATSRTAQGNQPQHF
CDR3 DNA: TGTGCCACCAGCAGAACGGCACAGGGGAATCAGCCCCAGCATTTT

J gene: TRBJ2-2
D gene: .
V gene: TRBV7-3
clone size: .
CDR3 length: 14
CDR3 protein: CASSFQGTTGELFF
CDR3 DNA: TGTGCCAGCAGCTTTCAGGGTACCACCGGGGAGCTGTTTTTT

J gene: TRBJ2-5
D gene: .
V gene: TRBV6-6
clone size: .
CDR3 length: 13
CDR3 protein: CASSADKEGTQYF
CDR3 DNA: TGTGCCAGCAGCGCAGACAAGGAAGGGACCCAGTACTTC

J gene: TRBJ2-1
D gene: TRBD2
V gene: TRBV7-3
clone size: .
CDR3 length: 16
CDR3 protein: CASSSREGRSYNEQFF
CDR3 DNA: TGTGCCAGCAGCTCGCGGGAGGGCCGTTCGTACAATGAGCAGTTCTTC

J gene: TRBJ1-2
D gene: TRBD1
V gene: TRBV19
clone size: .
CDR3 length: 12
CDR3 protein: CASSNQGAGYTF
CDR3 DNA: TGTGCCAGTAGTAATCAGGGGGCTGGCTACACCTTC

J gene: TRBJ1-6
D gene: TRBD1
V gene: TRBV2
clone size: .
CDR3 length: 15
CDR3 protein: CASVGTGTYNSPLHF
CDR3 DNA: TGTGCCAGCGTTGGGACAGGGACCTATAATTCACCCCTCCACTTT

J gene: TRBJ2-1
D gene: .
V gene: TRBV20-1
clone size: .
CDR3 length: 15
CDR3 protein: CSASPGAVRYNEQFF
CDR3 DNA: TGCAGTGCTAGTCCAGGGGCAGTGCGCTACAATGAGCAGTTCTTC

J gene: TRBJ2-2
D gene: .
V gene: TRBV28
clone size: .
CDR3 length: 15
CDR3 protein: CASSSGIPVAGELFF
CDR3 DNA: TGTGCCAGCAGCAGCGGCATACCGGTGGCCGGGGAGCTGTTTTTT

J gene: TRBJ2-7
D gene: TRBD1
V gene: TRBV5-6
clone size: few
CDR3 length: 14
CDR3 protein: CASSFGTGGFEQYF
CDR3 DNA: TGTGCCAGCAGCTTTGGGACAGGGGGCTTCGAGCAGTACTTC

J gene: TRBJ1-1
D gene: .
V gene: TRBV6-5
clone size: few
CDR3 length: 14
CDR3 protein: CASKVVQGNTEAFF
CDR3 DNA: TGTGCCAGCAAGGTCGTGCAGGGGAACACTGAAGCTTTCTTT

J gene: TRBJ1-4
D gene: TRBD1
V gene: TRBV19
clone size: few
CDR3 length: 15
CDR3 protein: CASSLGQGGTEKLFF
CDR3 DNA: TGTGCCAGTAGTTTGGGACAGGGTGGAACTGAAAAACTGTTTTTT

J gene: TRBJ2-7
D gene: .
V gene: TRBV5-1
clone size: .
CDR3 length: 14
CDR3 protein: CASSPARGGYEQYF
CDR3 DNA: TGCGCCAGCAGCCCCGCCCGCGGCGGATACGAGCAGTACTTC

J gene: TRBJ1-6
D gene: .
V gene: TRBV20-1
clone size: .
CDR3 length: 14
CDR3 protein: CSASGGVRNSPLHF
CDR3 DNA: TGCAGTGCTAGTGGGGGGGTTCGGAATTCACCCCTCCACTTT

J gene: TRBJ1-4
D gene: .
V gene: TRBV7-2
clone size: .
CDR3 length: 13
CDR3 protein: CASSLFNNEKLFF
CDR3 DNA: TGTGCCAGCAGCTTGTTTAATAATGAAAAACTGTTTTTT

J gene: TRBJ1-1
D gene: .
V gene: TRBV7-9
clone size: .
CDR3 length: 12
CDR3 protein: CAREDKGTEAFF
CDR3 DNA: TGTGCCAGAGAGGACAAGGGGACTGAAGCTTTCTTT